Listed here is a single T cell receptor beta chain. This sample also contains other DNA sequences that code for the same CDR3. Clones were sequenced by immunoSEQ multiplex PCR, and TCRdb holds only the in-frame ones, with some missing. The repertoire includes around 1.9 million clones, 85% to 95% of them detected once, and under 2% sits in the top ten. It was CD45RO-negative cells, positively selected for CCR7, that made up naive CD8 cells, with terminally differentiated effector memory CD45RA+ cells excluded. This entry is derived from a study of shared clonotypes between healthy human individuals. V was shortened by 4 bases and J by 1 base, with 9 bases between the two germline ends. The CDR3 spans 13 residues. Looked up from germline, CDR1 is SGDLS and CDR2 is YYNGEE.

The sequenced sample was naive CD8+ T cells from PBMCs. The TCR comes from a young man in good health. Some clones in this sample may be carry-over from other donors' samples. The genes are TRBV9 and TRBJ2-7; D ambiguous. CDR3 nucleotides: TGTGCCAGCAGCCCGGACGGATCCTACGAGCAGTACTTC. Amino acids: CASSPDGSYEQYF.